The 27 T cell receptor beta chains presented below share a single source sample, sequenced in a study of blood T cell repertoires in COVID-19. This table comes from immunoSEQ multiplex PCR, and its TCRdb copy is limited to in-frame clones, with some not included. The sample gives some 47,000 clones, around 90% of which show up once; 23% is in the top ten. The sequenced sample consisted of peripheral blood. The origin of the receptors is a woman older than 75 in a cohort sampled during active or convalescent COVID-19.

The gene calls are TRBV30 and TRBJ1-6; a weak D match, TRBD1 (5 bases). CDR1 is GTSNPN, CDR2 SVGIG, per germline (reference sequence). The CDR3 extends over 13 amino acids. The CDR3 here is CAGGVTYNSPLHF. The CDR3 region has the DNA TGTGCGGGGGGGGTGACCTATAATTCACCCCTCCACTTT. Complete variable domain (other parts from reference TRBV30 and TRBJ1-6): SQTIHQWPATLVQPVGSPLSLECTVEGTSNPNLYWYRQAAGRGLQLLFYSVGIGQISSEVPQNLSASRPQDRQFILSSKKLLLSDSGFYLCAGGVTYNSPLHFGNGTRLTVT.

The chain couples TRBV27 to TRBJ2-3, with TRBD2 matching over 8 bases. Looked up from germline, CDR1 is MNHEY and CDR2 is SMNVEV (reference sequence). J was trimmed by 6 bases and V by 3 bases; bases with no gene match: 8. This CDR3 is 15 amino acids long. Here the CDR3 DNA reads TGTGCCAGCAGTTTGGCGGGGGGTGGAATTGATACGCAGTATTTT. Translation gives CASSLAGGGIDTQYF.

This clone was observed once. This sequence joins TRBV11-3 and TRBJ2-1; D gene unclear. Trimming cost V 2 bases and J 4 bases, with 18 bases left between them. The CDR3 runs 17 residues. Germline CDR1 SGHNT, CDR2 YENEEA. CDR3 residues: CASSLKVLSVGYNEQFF. DNA of the CDR3: TGTGCCAGCAGCTTAAAGGTTCTCAGCGTTGGATACAATGAGCAGTTCTTC. Drawing the rest from reference TRBV11-3 and TRBJ2-1, the complete variable domain is EAGVVQSPRYKIIEKKQPVAFWCNPISGHNTLYWYLQNLGQGPELLIRYENEEAVDDSQLPKDRFSAERLKGVDSTLKIQPAELGDSAVYLCASSLKVLSVGYNEQFFGPGTRLTVL.

CDR3 loop: CASSLGGLGTQYF. The CDR3 DNA follows: TGCGCCAGCAGTTTAGGAGGCCTTGGTACGCAGTATTTT. The chain carries TRBV5-1 and TRBJ2-3; D perhaps matches TRBD2 (5 bases). Germline CDR1 and CDR2: SGHRS and YFSETQ. The length of the CDR3 is 13 residues. V was shortened by 5 bases and J by 8 bases, with 15 bases between the two germline ends.

The V gene is TRBV7-3, the J gene TRBJ2-7; no firm D call. Per the germline V gene, CDR1 is SGHTA and CDR2 is FQGTGA. Deletions cut 2 bases from V and 5 bases from J, with 7 bases between. The CDR3 extends over 12 amino acids. The CDR3: CASSLDGHEQYF. In DNA form, the CDR3 reads TGTGCCAGCAGCTTAGATGGGCACGAGCAGTACTTC.

This clone came up a few times. The chain joins TRBV5-4 to TRBJ1-3; possible D gene TRBD1, 5 bases. Germline V lookup: CDR1 SGHNT, CDR2 YYREEE (reference sequence). This CDR3 has 16 amino acids. The germline V and J ends were trimmed by 4 bases and 0 bases, with 14 bases remaining between them. Here the CDR3 reads CASSPGTKSSGNTIYF. Written as DNA, the CDR3 is TGTGCCAGCAGCCCAGGGACTAAGAGCTCTGGAAACACCATATATTTT.

The gene calls are TRBV10-1 and TRBJ2-1, with TRBD2 as a possible D gene (5 bases). V lost 4 bases to trimming and J lost 7 bases, with 17 bases between them. CDR1 is WNHNN and CDR2 is SYGVQD in the germline V gene (reference sequence). The length of the CDR3 is 15 residues. CDR3 coding DNA: TGCGCCAGCAGTGCCCGGGGTAAGACGGGGAATGAGCAGTTCTTC. As protein: CASSARGKTGNEQFF.

On this clone itself: Germline and junction disagree at one end, which may indicate a read error. The sample carries other DNA sequences with the same CDR3. The chain is built from TRBV7-2 and TRBJ1-3; D may be TRBD1 (5 bases). The length of the CDR3 is 15 residues. From germline, CDR1 is SGHTA and CDR2 FQGNSA. The CDR3 region is CASSLVAGPGNTIYF. The CDR3 DNA is TGTGCCAGCAGCTTAGTAGCAGGGCCTGGAAACACTATATATTTT. Together with reference TRBV7-2 and TRBJ1-3, the CDR3 gives the full variable domain: GAGVSQSPSNKVTEKGKDVELRCDPISGHTALYWYRQSLGQGLEFLIYFQGNSAPDKSGLPSDRFSAERTGGSVSTLTIQRTQQEDSAVYLCASSLVAGPGNTIYFGEGSWLTVV.

This clone turned up a few times. The rearrangement links TRBV7-2 to TRBJ1-5; unclear D gene. V was clipped by 5 bases and J by 2 bases, with 10 bases between them. Germline V lookup: CDR1 SGHTA, CDR2 FQGNSA. This CDR3 is built from 14 residues. For the CDR3, the DNA is TGTGCCAGCAGCGGAGTGGCAGGCAATCAGCCCCAGCATTTT. This encodes CASSGVAGNQPQHF.

This clone was picked up one time. The chain employs TRBV7-9 and TRBJ2-1, with D tentatively TRBD2 (6 bases). The V gene's germline CDR1 is SEHNR and CDR2 FQNEAQ (reference sequence). The V and J ends lost 4 bases and 5 bases respectively, with 18 bases between them. This CDR3 region has 16 residues. The CDR3 sequence: CASSSTRAAVNNEQFF. Written as DNA, the CDR3 is TGTGCCAGCAGCTCGACTAGGGCAGCAGTTAACAATGAGCAGTTCTTC.

In DNA, the CDR3 is TGTGCCAGCAGCCCGGGGGTATTCTACGAGCAGTACTTC. Residues: CASSPGVFYEQYF. The chain couples TRBV7-3 to TRBJ2-7; tentative D call: TRBD2 (6 bases). The V end was cut by 5 bases, the J end by 3 bases, with 11 bases between. This CDR3 is built from 13 residues. The V gene's germline CDR1 is SGHTA and CDR2 FQGTGA.

The chain joins TRBV6-5 to TRBJ2-1, with D possibly being TRBD1 (8 bases). The CDR3 length is 15 residues. Trimming took 6 bases from V and 6 from J, leaving 18 bases between them. Germline-derived CDR1 and CDR2 are MNHEY and SVGAGI. CDR3 nucleotide sequence: TGTGCCAGCAGGGGGGGGGCAGGGGGCCTCAATGAGCAGTTCTTC. Translating gives CASRGGAGGLNEQFF.

The chain carries TRBV3-1 (or the pseudogene TRBV3-2) and TRBJ1-5; no reliable D call. Germline CDR1 LGHDT, CDR2 YNNKEL (reference sequence). This CDR3 comprises 14 residues. V lost 0 bases to trimming and J lost 7 bases, with 10 bases between them. The CDR3, as DNA: TGTGCCAGCAGCCAAGATCTGGGGAGACAGCCCCAGCATTTT. It is translated as CASSQDLGRQPQHF.

The V call is TRBV7-3, the J call TRBJ2-3, with TRBD2 matching over 11 bases. The CDR3 loop spans 15 amino acids. Germline CDR1 and CDR2: SGHTA and FQGTGA. The trim removed 4 bases at V and 4 bases at J, leaving 4 bases unmatched. CDR3 DNA sequence: TGTGCCAGCAGCTCGTTAGCGGGGGGGCCAGATACGCAGTATTTT. Its translation is CASSSLAGGPDTQYF.

The chain joins TRBV5-6 to TRBJ2-7; 9 bases align to TRBD1. From germline, CDR1 is SGHDT and CDR2 YYEEEE. The CDR3 spans 14 residues. V lost 4 bases, J lost 6 bases, and 8 bases stayed unmatched. The CDR3 nucleotides read TGTGCCAGCAGCACGGGACAGGGTGTTATCGAGCAGTACTTC. Protein: CASSTGQGVIEQYF. Full variable domain (missing parts from reference TRBV5-6 and TRBJ2-7): DAGVTQSPTHLIKTRGQQVTLRCSPKSGHDTVSWYQQALGQGPQFIFQYYEEEERQRGNFPDRFSGHQFPNYSSELNVNALLLGDSALYLCASSTGQGVIEQYFGPGTRLTVT.

CDR3 loop: CAIRDSLGEQYF. The CDR3 nucleotides read TGTGCCATCAGGGACTCCCTTGGTGAGCAGTACTTC. This chain connects TRBV10-3 to TRBJ2-7; TRBD2 is a possible D gene (5 bases). The CDR3 contains 12 residues. CDR1 is ENHRY, CDR2 SYGVKD, per germline. V was pared by 6 bases and J by 7 bases, with 13 bases between.

The genes are TRBV19 and TRBJ1-2; D gene uncertain. V lost 3 bases, J lost 4 bases, and 6 bases lay in between. The CDR3 spans 12 residues. Per the germline V gene, CDR1 is LNHDA and CDR2 is SQIVND (reference sequence). Here the CDR3 DNA reads TGTGCCAGTAGTATTAGTGGCTATGGCTACACCTTC. Amino acid sequence: CASSISGYGYTF. Combining the CDR3 with reference TRBV19 and TRBJ1-2 gives the whole variable domain DGGITQSPKYLFRKEGQNVTLSCEQNLNHDAMYWYRQDPGQGLRLIYYSQIVNDFQKGDIAEGYSVSREKKESFPLTVTSAQKNPTAFYLCASSISGYGYTFGSGTRLTVV.

This clone came up a few times. CDR3 loop: CASSLSTGELFF. CDR3 in DNA: TGCGCCAGCAGCCTCTCCACCGGGGAGCTGTTTTTT. V gene TRBV4-1 combines with J gene TRBJ2-2, with D uncertain. Trimming removed 4 bases from V and 4 bases from J, with 4 bases in between. The V gene's germline CDR1 is MGHRA and CDR2 YSYEKL. This CDR3 region has 12 residues.

This chain links TRBV18 with TRBJ1-1; D unresolved. This CDR3 comprises 14 residues. V lost 1 base to trimming and J lost 0 bases, with 6 bases between them. Germline CDR1 reads KGHSH; CDR2 reads LQKENI. The CDR3 is CASSPLELNTEAFF. The CDR3 nucleotides read TGTGCCAGCTCACCACTCGAGCTGAACACTGAAGCTTTCTTT.

The chain couples TRBV9 to TRBJ2-7, with D possibly TRBD1 on 6 matching bases. Germline loops: CDR1 SGDLS, CDR2 YYNGEE. The CDR3 extends over 14 amino acids. Deletions cut 3 bases from V and 5 bases from J, with 15 bases between. CDR3 residues: CASSEGQGIHEQYF. In DNA, the CDR3 is TGTGCCAGCAGCGAGGGCCAGGGGATCCACGAGCAGTACTTC.

This clone was counted a single time. V is TRBV5-1 and J is TRBJ2-3, with 15 bases matching TRBD2. V was clipped by 4 bases and J by 2 bases; unmatched bases: 5. The CDR3 has 17 amino acids. Per the germline V gene, CDR1 is SGHRS and CDR2 is YFSETQ. CDR3 DNA: TGCGCCAGCAGCGTGGGACTAGCGGGAGGTGACACAGATACGCAGTATTTT. This codes for CASSVGLAGGDTDTQYF.

The J gene is TRBJ1-2, the V gene TRBV7-2; 9 bases are a match to TRBD1. Germline lookup yields CDR1 SGHTA and CDR2 FQGNSA. The V segment lost 5 bases and the J segment 7 bases; nucleotides outside the gene matches: 11. This CDR3 region has 15 residues. The CDR3 sequence: CASSIRTGEFRGYTF. In nucleotides, the CDR3 is TGTGCCAGCAGCATACGGACAGGGGAATTTCGTGGCTACACCTTC. Drawing the rest from reference TRBV7-2 and TRBJ1-2, the complete variable domain is GAGVSQSPSNKVTEKGKDVELRCDPISGHTALYWYRQSLGQGLEFLIYFQGNSAPDKSGLPSDRFSAERTGGSVSTLTIQRTQQEDSAVYLCASSIRTGEFRGYTFGSGTRLTVV.

The chain uses TRBV7-2 and TRBJ1-5; D gene ambiguous. V was clipped by 5 bases and J by 4 bases, with 18 bases between them. CDR1 is SGHTA and CDR2 is FQGNSA in the germline V gene. The CDR3 length is 16 residues. Written as DNA, the CDR3 is TGTGCCAGCAGCCCCCACGCGCAGGCCTCTAATCAGCCCCAGCATTTT. This encodes CASSPHAQASNQPQHF.

This chain uses TRBV6-5 with TRBJ2-2; TRBD2 matches 9 bases. V lost 2 bases, J lost 2 bases, and 3 bases stayed unmatched. CDR3 length equals 16 residues. Looked up from germline, CDR1 is MNHEY and CDR2 is SVGAGI. CDR3 sequence reads: CASSYGTSFNTGELFF. The DNA of the CDR3 is TGTGCCAGCAGTTACGGGACTAGCTTTAACACCGGGGAGCTGTTTTTT.

The chain carries TRBV9 and TRBJ1-1; TRBD1 agrees at 9 bases. The germline gives CDR1 SGDLS, CDR2 YYNGEE. The CDR3 has 16 amino acids. After removal of 3 bases from V and 5 bases from J, the junction contained 11 bases not matched to a gene. The CDR3 nucleotides read TGTGCCAGCAGCGCGTTACAGGGGGCAGGTTCTACTGAAGCTTTCTTT. Translating gives CASSALQGAGSTEAFF.

The rearrangement links TRBV18 to TRBJ2-1; TRBD1 agrees at 8 bases. V gave up 0 bases and J gave up 10 bases; unmatched junction bases: 14. This CDR3 comprises 17 residues. From germline, CDR1 is KGHSH and CDR2 LQKENI. The CDR3 DNA reads as TGTGCCAGCTCACCACCGGCATCCGGACAGGGTTTCGGCGAGCAGTTCTTC. Translation: CASSPPASGQGFGEQFF.

This clone was recorded only once. The chain recombines TRBV6-5 with TRBJ2-3; weak D call: TRBD1 (6 bases). V gave up 7 bases and J gave up 4 bases, with 12 bases separating them. The CDR3 length is 13 residues. Germline CDR1 reads MNHEY; CDR2 reads SVGAGI. CDR3 sequence reads: CASKGRGADTQYF. The CDR3 DNA sequence: TGTGCCAGCAAGGGCAGGGGTGCAGATACGCAGTATTTT.